These 3 T cell receptor beta chains originate from one sample sequenced in a study of Ad26.COV2.S vaccination and SARS-CoV-2 variants. Treatment here: roughly 18 received Ad26.COV2.S at low or high dose, single or two shots; roughly five received placebo; per-sample allocation not given. The study sampled participants on day 63 after the first vaccine or placebo injection. TCRdb's copy holds only in-frame clones and misses some; the assay was immunoSEQ multiplex PCR. The sample holds around 240,000 clones, roughly 90% seen once. The sequencing used peripheral blood, collected in a trial of Ad26.COV2.S vaccine versus placebo. The receptors originated from a person aged 18-60 years who received the Ad26.COV2.S COVID-19 vaccine or a placebo.

The CDR3 DNA reads as TGTGCCAGCAGCCCAGAGAACACCGGGGAGCTGTTTTTT. Translated: CASSPENTGELFF. The chain couples TRBV7-2 to TRBJ2-2; no definite D call. Germline values: CDR1 SGHTA, CDR2 FQGNSA. The CDR3 totals 13 residues. Trimming removed 5 bases from V and 1 base from J, with 5 bases in between.

The rearrangement links TRBV7-2 to TRBJ1-4; D gene ambiguous. V lost 5 bases and J 6 bases, leaving 16 bases between the germline ends. The CDR3 extends over 15 amino acids. In germline, CDR1 is SGHTA, CDR2 FQGNSA. In DNA, the CDR3 is TGTGCCAGCAGCCCCCGGGCTTGGAAGGATGAAAAACTGTTTTTT. Its translation is CASSPRAWKDEKLFF.

This sequence joins TRBV7-9 and TRBJ2-7, with D possibly matching TRBD1 (6 bases). CDR3 length: 15 residues. The germline V gene encodes CDR1 SEHNR and CDR2 FQNEAQ (reference sequence). The V end was cut by 1 base, the J end by 0 bases, with 10 bases between. CDR3: CASSLEGVSSYEQYF. The CDR3 DNA follows: TGTGCCAGCAGCTTAGAGGGGGTTAGCTCCTACGAGCAGTACTTC.